This is a list of T cell receptor beta chains from one sample in a study of cytomegalovirus exposure and HLA in healthy donors. The method was immunoSEQ multiplex PCR; TCRdb's version includes in-frame clones alone and lacks a portion of them. The data hold roughly 200,000 clones, with approximately 84% observed a single time. The sample was PBMCs. The receptors shown here come from a female donor in good health and CMV-seronegative. Each CDR3 is given with its conserved first and last residue. Fields, in order: CDR3 protein, CDR3 DNA, D gene, V gene, clone size, J gene. A D gene is named only where the DNA matches it firmly. Rows may omit the clone size; those that give it use once, few, many or a size class.

cdr3_aa: CASSLSLGRNFYEQYF
cdr3_nt: TGTGCCAGCAGTTTATCACTAGGAAGAAACTTTTACGAGCAGTACTTC
d_call: .
v_call: TRBV27
clone_size: .
j_call: TRBJ2-7

cdr3_aa: CASSQRGGLGNQPQHF
cdr3_nt: TGTGCCAGCAGCCAAAGGGGGGGGCTTGGCAATCAGCCCCAGCATTTT
d_call: .
v_call: TRBV7-2
clone_size: .
j_call: TRBJ1-5

cdr3_aa: CASSFHTSGGAARQETQYF
cdr3_nt: TGTGCCAGCAGCTTCCACACTAGCGGGGGGGCCGCACGACAAGAGACCCAGTACTTC
d_call: TRBD2
v_call: TRBV11-3
clone_size: once
j_call: TRBJ2-5

cdr3_aa: CAWSTQVNEKLFF
cdr3_nt: TGTGCCTGGAGTACCCAGGTTAATGAAAAACTGTTTTTT
d_call: .
v_call: TRBV30
clone_size: .
j_call: TRBJ1-4

cdr3_aa: CASSVEIYNEQFF
cdr3_nt: TGTGCCAGCAGCGTCGAGATTTACAATGAGCAGTTCTTC
d_call: .
v_call: TRBV11-2
clone_size: .
j_call: TRBJ2-1

cdr3_aa: CASSSQGAGYGYTF
cdr3_nt: TGTGCCAGCAGCTCACAGGGGGCCGGCTATGGCTACACCTTC
d_call: TRBD1
v_call: TRBV5-5
clone_size: few
j_call: TRBJ1-2

cdr3_aa: CASSQEGALSLYGYTF
cdr3_nt: TGTGCCAGCAGCCAAGAGGGGGCCCTTTCTCTCTATGGCTACACCTTC
d_call: .
v_call: TRBV14
clone_size: .
j_call: TRBJ1-2

cdr3_aa: CASSYQRTENTEAFF
cdr3_nt: TGTGCCAGCAGTTACCAGAGGACAGAGAACACTGAAGCTTTCTTT
d_call: .
v_call: TRBV6-5
clone_size: .
j_call: TRBJ1-1

cdr3_aa: CASSIGQGPYNEQFF
cdr3_nt: TGTGCCAGCAGTATAGGACAGGGCCCTTACAATGAGCAGTTCTTC
d_call: TRBD1
v_call: TRBV2
clone_size: .
j_call: TRBJ2-1

cdr3_aa: CASSVRTDSYEQYF
cdr3_nt: TGTGCCAGCAGTGTCCGGACGGACTCCTACGAGCAGTACTTC
d_call: .
v_call: TRBV27
clone_size: .
j_call: TRBJ2-7

cdr3_aa: CASSPKSGASSSYEQYF
cdr3_nt: TGCGCCAGCAGTCCCAAGTCAGGGGCCTCCAGCTCCTACGAGCAGTACTTC
d_call: .
v_call: TRBV23-1
clone_size: .
j_call: TRBJ2-7

cdr3_aa: CASRGLTNEQFF
cdr3_nt: TGTGCCAGCAGGGGACTGACAAATGAGCAGTTCTTC
d_call: .
v_call: TRBV2
clone_size: few
j_call: TRBJ2-1

cdr3_aa: CASSHPRLAGGLEQYF
cdr3_nt: TGCGCCAGCAGCCACCCTCGACTAGCGGGAGGGCTGGAGCAGTACTTC
d_call: TRBD2
v_call: TRBV4-1
clone_size: .
j_call: TRBJ2-7

cdr3_aa: CASSVEGGSGNTIYF
cdr3_nt: TGTGCCAGCAGCGTCGAGGGGGGGTCTGGAAACACCATATATTTT
d_call: .
v_call: TRBV9
clone_size: .
j_call: TRBJ1-3

cdr3_aa: CSVGRGLTEKLFF
cdr3_nt: TGCAGCGTTGGCAGGGGGCTGACTGAAAAACTGTTTTTT
d_call: TRBD1
v_call: TRBV29-1
clone_size: .
j_call: TRBJ1-4

cdr3_aa: CASKPGLAGEETQYF
cdr3_nt: TGCGCCAGCAAGCCGGGACTAGCGGGGGAAGAGACCCAGTACTTC
d_call: TRBD2
v_call: TRBV10-1
clone_size: .
j_call: TRBJ2-5

cdr3_aa: CASSPYPGQGANYGYTF
cdr3_nt: TGTGCCAGCAGCCCCTACCCCGGACAGGGCGCTAACTATGGCTACACCTTC
d_call: TRBD1
v_call: TRBV4-2
clone_size: .
j_call: TRBJ1-2

cdr3_aa: CASSLVPAGKGEQYF
cdr3_nt: TGTGCCAGCAGCTTAGTTCCTGCGGGAAAGGGCGAGCAGTACTTC
d_call: .
v_call: TRBV7-2
clone_size: .
j_call: TRBJ2-7

cdr3_aa: CASSSAGQGFDNEQFF
cdr3_nt: TGTGCCAGCAGCTCCGCGGGACAGGGGTTTGACAATGAGCAGTTCTTC
d_call: TRBD1
v_call: TRBV7-6
clone_size: few
j_call: TRBJ2-1

cdr3_aa: CASSRESIAGGPGELFF
cdr3_nt: TGTGCCAGCAGTCGCGAATCAATAGCGGGAGGGCCTGGGGAGCTGTTTTTT
d_call: TRBD2
v_call: TRBV28
clone_size: few
j_call: TRBJ2-2

cdr3_aa: CASSTGMGGLINEQYF
cdr3_nt: TGTGCCAGCAGCACCGGGATGGGCGGACTTATAAACGAGCAGTACTTC
d_call: .
v_call: TRBV28
clone_size: .
j_call: TRBJ2-7

cdr3_aa: CASSRPDRGEAFF
cdr3_nt: TGTGCCAGCAGCAGGCCCGACAGGGGGGAAGCTTTCTTT
d_call: TRBD1
v_call: TRBV28
clone_size: .
j_call: TRBJ1-1

cdr3_aa: CASSLAPVETQYF
cdr3_nt: TGCGCCAGCAGCTTGGCCCCGGTAGAGACCCAGTACTTC
d_call: .
v_call: TRBV5-1
clone_size: few
j_call: TRBJ2-5

cdr3_aa: CASRGLADTGELFF
cdr3_nt: TGTGCCAGCAGGGGACTAGCGGACACCGGGGAGCTGTTTTTT
d_call: TRBD2
v_call: TRBV9
clone_size: .
j_call: TRBJ2-2

cdr3_aa: CASSFGGRSYNEQFF
cdr3_nt: TGTGCCAGCAGTTTTGGCGGGAGGTCCTACAATGAGCAGTTCTTC
d_call: TRBD2
v_call: TRBV28
clone_size: .
j_call: TRBJ2-1

cdr3_aa: CASRKQGEGQPQHF
cdr3_nt: TGTGCCAGCAGAAAACAGGGGGAGGGTCAGCCCCAGCATTTT
d_call: TRBD1
v_call: TRBV6-1
clone_size: .
j_call: TRBJ1-5

cdr3_aa: CASSRTGGNEAFF
cdr3_nt: TGTGCCAGTAGTCGGACAGGGGGCAATGAAGCTTTCTTT
d_call: TRBD1
v_call: TRBV19
clone_size: .
j_call: TRBJ1-1

cdr3_aa: CASRETGTGIQYF
cdr3_nt: TGTGCCAGCAGGGAAACAGGGACCGGCATTCAGTACTTC
d_call: .
v_call: TRBV7-2
clone_size: .
j_call: TRBJ2-4

cdr3_aa: CASLSPDRGLEKLFF
cdr3_nt: TGTGCCAGCTTATCCCCGGACAGGGGGCTTGAAAAACTGTTTTTT
d_call: TRBD1
v_call: TRBV18
clone_size: .
j_call: TRBJ1-4

cdr3_aa: CASSRRREGGDTQYF
cdr3_nt: TGCGCCAGCAGCCGGAGGCGGGAGGGCGGCGATACGCAGTATTTT
d_call: TRBD2
v_call: TRBV4-3
clone_size: .
j_call: TRBJ2-3

cdr3_aa: CSVERGGNHNEQFF
cdr3_nt: TGCAGCGTTGAGCGGGGGGGCAACCACAATGAGCAGTTCTTC
d_call: TRBD2
v_call: TRBV29-1
clone_size: .
j_call: TRBJ2-1

cdr3_aa: CASSTGDRRNYGYTF
cdr3_nt: TGTGCCAGCAGCACCGGGGACAGGCGCAACTATGGCTACACCTTC
d_call: TRBD1
v_call: TRBV9
clone_size: .
j_call: TRBJ1-2

cdr3_aa: CASSQDGLAGAQSSYNEQFF
cdr3_nt: TGCGCCAGCAGCCAAGACGGACTAGCGGGAGCCCAGAGCTCCTACAATGAGCAGTTCTTC
d_call: TRBD2
v_call: TRBV4-3
clone_size: .
j_call: TRBJ2-1

cdr3_aa: CASSLRTSGGYTQYF
cdr3_nt: TGTGCCAGCAGCCTTAGGACTAGCGGGGGCTATACGCAGTATTTT
d_call: TRBD2
v_call: TRBV27
clone_size: .
j_call: TRBJ2-3

cdr3_aa: CASSLQGVSPLHF
cdr3_nt: TGTGCCAGCAGCCTACAGGGTGTTTCACCCCTCCACTTT
d_call: .
v_call: TRBV14
clone_size: few
j_call: TRBJ1-6

cdr3_aa: CASRATGKGANEQFF
cdr3_nt: TGCGCCAGCAGGGCCACAGGGAAGGGGGCCAATGAGCAGTTCTTC
d_call: TRBD1
v_call: TRBV10-1
clone_size: .
j_call: TRBJ2-1

cdr3_aa: CASRHQDRGDNSPLHF
cdr3_nt: TGTGCCAGCAGACACCAAGACAGGGGCGACAATTCACCCCTCCACTTT
d_call: TRBD1
v_call: TRBV6-6
clone_size: once
j_call: TRBJ1-6